This T cell receptor beta chain was observed in a study of blood T cell repertoires in COVID-19. Using immunoSEQ multiplex PCR, the repertoire was profiled, and TCRdb retains in-frame clones only, with some absent. The table has 38,000 or so clones, roughly 77% seen once. The CDR3 sequence is 14 residues long. Germline-derived CDR1 and CDR2 are MDHEN and SYDVKM. Trimming removed 8 bases from V and 8 bases from J, with 19 bases in between. The TCR originated in a human donor in a cohort sampled during active or convalescent COVID-19. The donor label of this sample is uncertain. Sample: peripheral blood. The J gene is TRBJ2-1, the V gene TRBV28; tentatively, D is TRBD1 (7 bases). The CDR3 spells CASHRGTVDDEQFF. As DNA, the CDR3 is TGTGCCAGCCACCGCGGGACAGTGGACGATGAGCAGTTCTTC.